The 25 T cell receptor beta chains below all came from one sample that was sequenced in a study of T-cell memory formation after mild COVID-19. TCRdb re-called the 5' RACE reads through MiXCR, storing one row per CDR3 protein. The data hold 29,000 or so distinct CDR3 sequences, with about 15% observed a single time. Input material: PBMCs or a T cell subset sorted from them (not recorded which). These receptors came from an adult who had mild COVID-19 (a few samples of this study predate the infection). Cell type and time point are not known.

The sample holds many counts of this clonotype. The J gene is TRBJ2-1, the V gene TRBV4-1, with D unclear. Per germline, CDR1 MGHRA and CDR2 YSYEKL. The CDR3 covers 17 residues. Trimming left V 0 bases short and J 4 bases short, with 16 bases between. The CDR3 is CASSQDWLGSAYNEQFF. The CDR3 DNA reads as TGCGCCAGCAGCCAAGATTGGCTGGGCTCCGCGTACAATGAGCAGTTCTTC.

This clonotype was detected many times. This chain joins TRBV7-9 and TRBJ2-7; the D gene is possibly TRBD1 (5 bases). Trimming cost V 1 base and J 6 bases, with 16 bases left between them. This CDR3 has 15 amino acids. Germline CDR1 SEHNR, CDR2 FQNEAQ (reference sequence). This CDR3 is CASSLVGAATAEQYF. The DNA of the CDR3 is TGTGCCAGCAGCTTAGTAGGGGCGGCCACGGCCGAGCAGTACTTC.

This clonotype was seen repeatedly, ten times or more. The chain employs TRBV5-6 and TRBJ1-4, with 11 positions matching TRBD1. Germline CDR1 is SGHDT and CDR2 is YYEEEE. The J segment lost 10 bases and the V segment lost 1 base, leaving 6 bases of the junction unmatched. The CDR3 sequence is 15 residues long. CDR3 coding DNA: TGTGCCAGCAGCTTGTCCGGGACAGGGGGGAGAAAACTGTTTTTT. It is translated as CASSLSGTGGRKLFF.

This chain uses TRBV6-2 or TRBV6-3 with TRBJ2-5; D ambiguous. This CDR3 region has 14 residues. Germline V gene data show CDR1 as MNHEY and CDR2 as SVGEGT. The V gene lost 1 base and the J gene lost 2 bases, with 8 bases spanning the gap. CDR3 region: CASSYYSSQETQYF. In DNA, the CDR3 is TGTGCCAGCAGTTACTACTCCTCGCAAGAGACCCAGTACTTC.

This clonotype was picked up many times. This chain joins TRBV2 and TRBJ2-3; 8 nucleotides agree with TRBD2. This CDR3 is 14 amino acids long. The germline CDR1 and CDR2 sequences are SNHLY and FYNNEI. V was pared by 5 bases and J by 5 bases, with 6 bases of the junction left unmatched. The CDR3 loop is CASSSGSEGDTQYF. Written as DNA, the CDR3 is TGTGCCAGCAGTAGCGGGAGCGAGGGAGATACGCAGTATTTT. Full variable domain (rest looked up from reference TRBV2 and TRBJ2-3): EPEVTQTPSHQVTQMGQEVILRCVPISNHLYFYWYRQILGQKVEFLVSFYNNEISEKSEIFDDQFSVERPDGSNFTLKIRSTKLEDSAMYFCASSSGSEGDTQYFGPGTRLTVL.

The rearrangement joins TRBV20-1 to TRBJ1-5; D possibly corresponds to TRBD1 (5 bases). The CDR3 runs 13 residues. Germline lookup yields CDR1 DFQATT and CDR2 SNEGSKA (reference sequence). V lost 5 bases and J lost 2, with 10 bases in between. CDR3 residues: CSAVGDGNQPQHF. The CDR3 DNA is TGCAGTGCTGTAGGGGATGGCAATCAGCCCCAGCATTTT.

At least ten counts were recorded for this clonotype. The chain uses TRBV5-8 and TRBJ2-1, with a possible D match to TRBD2 (6 bases). The CDR3 has 16 residues. Trimming left V 3 bases short and J 1 base short, with 14 bases between. Per germline, CDR1 SGHTS and CDR2 YDEGEE. The CDR3 region is CASSSVAVQSYNEQFF. In DNA form, the CDR3 reads TGTGCCAGCAGCTCGGTAGCGGTACAGTCCTACAATGAGCAGTTCTTC.

This clonotype was counted at least ten times. DNA of the CDR3: TGTGCCAGCAGCCAAGACGCCTACGAGCAGTACTTC. Translating it yields CASSQDAYEQYF. The chain is built from TRBV4-2 and TRBJ2-7; D remains unclear. The V end lost 0 bases, the J end lost 2 bases, and 2 bases lay between the germline ends. Germline lookup yields CDR1 LGHNA and CDR2 YNFKEQ. This CDR3 is built from 12 residues.

This clonotype was recorded a few times. The chain has TRBV30 and TRBJ2-1; a weak D match, TRBD2 (7 bases). V gave up 2 bases and J gave up 9 bases, with 20 bases separating them. The germline gives CDR1 GTSNPN, CDR2 SVGIG (reference sequence). The CDR3 is made up of 15 amino acids. The CDR3 DNA follows: TGTGCCTGGAGTAGAGGGGGGGCAACTCCGGGTGAGCAGTTCTTC. Encoded protein: CAWSRGGATPGEQFF.

This clonotype was counted at least ten times. The rearrangement uses TRBV7-6 and TRBJ2-5; the D gene is possibly TRBD1 (5 bases). The germline V and J ends were trimmed by 7 bases and 5 bases, with 14 bases remaining between them. Germline values: CDR1 SGHVS, CDR2 FNYEAQ. The CDR3 runs to 13 residues. For the CDR3, the DNA is TGTGCCAGCAACTCGGCAGCAGGGGAGACCCAGTACTTC. The encoded protein is CASNSAAGETQYF.

The table lists this clonotype with many counts. This sequence joins TRBV7-2 and TRBJ2-3; D gene ambiguous. Germline V CDR1 and CDR2: SGHTA, FQGNSA. The CDR3 has 13 residues. V shed 8 bases and J shed 0 bases, with 9 bases lying between them. This chain's CDR3 is CASGVYSTDTQYF. The CDR3, as DNA: TGTGCCAGCGGGGTCTATAGCACAGATACGCAGTATTTT.

The CDR3 is CASSLYRDRYGYTF. In nucleotides, the CDR3 is TGTGCCAGCAGTTTATACCGGGACCGCTATGGCTACACCTTC. The rearrangement links TRBV12-3 or TRBV12-4 to TRBJ1-2; D is possibly TRBD1 (5 bases). There are 14 residues in the CDR3. Trimming left V 2 bases short and J 4 bases short, with 11 bases between.

This clonotype showed up many times. The CDR3 reads CASSGTAGSSYNEQFF. The CDR3 DNA follows: TGCGCCAGCAGCGGTACAGCGGGGAGCTCCTACAATGAGCAGTTCTTC. The genes are TRBV5-1 and TRBJ2-1, with TRBD2 matching over 7 bases. Trimming removed 4 bases from V and 0 bases from J; junction bases left unmatched: 7. CDR1 and CDR2 (germline): SGHRS, YFSETQ. The CDR3 totals 16 residues. Full variable domain (rest looked up from reference TRBV5-1 and TRBJ2-1): KAGVTQTPRYLIKTRGQQVTLSCSPISGHRSVSWYQQTPGQGLQFLFEYFSETQRNKGNFPGRFSGRQFSNSRSEMNVSTLELGDSALYLCASSGTAGSSYNEQFFGPGTRLTVL.

This clonotype showed up many times. This chain connects TRBV6-2 or TRBV6-3 to TRBJ2-1; D is possibly TRBD2 (5 bases). V lost 2 bases and J lost 5, with 13 bases in between. The CDR3 has 15 residues. Germline V CDR1 and CDR2: MNHEY, SVGEGT. Written as DNA, the CDR3 is TGTGCCAGCAGTTACGGACTTTCCCCTAACAATGAGCAGTTCTTC. Its translation: CASSYGLSPNNEQFF.

This clonotype was observed many times. This chain joins TRBV7-9 and TRBJ2-6, with D possibly TRBD2 on 6 matching bases. The CDR3 spans 14 residues. The V gene's germline CDR1 is SEHNR and CDR2 FQNEAQ (reference sequence). Trimming took 6 bases from V and 4 from J, leaving 10 bases between them. DNA of the CDR3: TGTGCCAGCAGGGAGGGTTCCGGGGCCAACGTCCTGACTTTC. It translates to CASREGSGANVLTF.

The rearrangement links TRBV20-1 to TRBJ2-7; either TRBD1 or TRBD2 may supply D (6 bases each). V was shortened by 5 bases and J by 2 bases, with 13 bases between the two germline ends. Germline V lookup: CDR1 DFQATT, CDR2 SNEGSKA (reference sequence). The CDR3 totals 13 residues. The CDR3 DNA follows: TGCAGTGCTGAGGGGGGAGAGCCCTACGAGCAGTACTTC. Its translation: CSAEGGEPYEQYF.

This chain joins TRBV4-2 and TRBJ1-3; D unresolved. Germline-derived CDR1 and CDR2 are LGHNA and YNFKEQ. V lost 0 bases and J lost 0, with 6 bases in between. The CDR3 consists of 15 residues. CDR3 bases: TGTGCCAGCAGCCAAGAAGAGGGCTCTGGAAACACCATATATTTT. Residues: CASSQEEGSGNTIYF.

Relative to its sample, this clonotype is medium-sized. V is TRBV4-1 and J is TRBJ2-2, with a possible D match to TRBD2 (7 bases). Per germline, CDR1 MGHRA and CDR2 YSYEKL. The CDR3 length is 16 residues. Between the trimmed V and J ends, which lost 0 bases and 4 bases, there was a span of 12 bases. The CDR3 region is CASSQDQGRGTGELFF. In DNA, the CDR3 is TGCGCCAGCAGCCAAGATCAGGGGAGGGGCACCGGGGAGCTGTTTTTT.

This clonotype showed up just a few times. The rearrangement links TRBV19 to TRBJ2-7, with 7 bases lining up with TRBD2. Germline V gene sequence: CDR1 LNHDA, CDR2 SQIVND (reference sequence). The CDR3 sequence is 15 residues long. V shed 3 bases, J shed 3 bases, and the junction held 8 bases outside the gene matches. The CDR3 nucleotides read TGTGCCAGTAGTATCGGGTCGGGAGGCTTCTACGAGCAGTACTTC. It encodes CASSIGSGGFYEQYF.

This clonotype occurred a few times. J is TRBJ1-1 and V is TRBV5-1; TRBD1 matches at 8 bases. The CDR3 has 12 amino acids. The germline gives CDR1 SGHRS, CDR2 YFSETQ. V shed 3 bases, J shed 10 bases, and the junction held 5 bases outside the gene matches. The CDR3 DNA follows: TGCGCCAGCAGCTCAGGGGGCGGGGGAGCTTTCTTT. It specifies CASSSGGGGAFF.

This clonotype came up many times. The V gene is TRBV1, the J gene TRBJ2-7; TRBD2, as called in the table, went unchecked against the DNA. TRBV1 is a known pseudogene. This CDR3 spans 15 amino acids. The CDR3 sequence is CTSSLTSGSSYEQYF. CDR3 DNA sequence: TGCACCAGCAGCCTAACTAGCGGTAGCTCCTACGAGCAGTACTTC.

This clonotype was recorded many times. The chain's CDR3 is CASSLGGNYEQYF. Written as DNA, the CDR3 is TGTGCCAGCAGCTTAGGGGGTAACTACGAGCAGTACTTC. This sequence joins TRBV11-2 and TRBJ2-7; no firm D call. Deletions cut 1 base from V and 3 bases from J, with 7 bases between. CDR3 size: 13 residues. Germline CDR1 reads SGHAT; CDR2 reads FQNNGV.

In its sample, this clonotype was seen many times. The CDR3 loop is CSVGQINEQFF. In DNA form, the CDR3 reads TGCAGCGTTGGACAGATCAATGAGCAGTTCTTC. This chain connects TRBV29-1 to TRBJ2-1; D may be TRBD1 (5 bases). This CDR3 spans 11 amino acids. Germline V gene data show CDR1 as SQVTM and CDR2 as ANQGSEA. V lost 4 bases and J lost 6, with 7 bases in between.

At least ten counts were recorded for this clonotype. This chain connects TRBV4-1 to TRBJ2-7; 10 bases line up with TRBD2. The CDR3 covers 16 residues. Germline V lookup: CDR1 MGHRA, CDR2 YSYEKL. V trimming: 0 bases; J trimming: 4 bases; junction bases outside the gene matches: 6. The CDR3 DNA reads as TGCGCCAGCAGCCAAGATCTTGGTAGCGGGGGGTACGAGCAGTACTTC. It translates to CASSQDLGSGGYEQYF.

This clonotype is medium-sized in the sample. V usage is TRBV7-9 and J usage is TRBJ1-1; TRBD1 might be the D (5 bases). CDR1 is SEHNR, CDR2 FQNEAQ, per germline (reference sequence). Trimming removed 5 bases at V and 3 bases at J, with 13 bases between. This CDR3 is 14 amino acids long. CDR3 residues: CASSPGTVYTEAFF. CDR3 DNA sequence: TGTGCCAGCAGCCCTGGGACGGTTTACACTGAAGCTTTCTTT.